This TCR beta chain was sequenced during a study of graft-versus-host responses after intestinal transplantation. About the research overall: Recipients across the board were started on anti-thymocyte globulin induction, then kept on tacrolimus and steroids for approximately three years. Points from the study as a whole: With peak circulating GvH clone levels came an association with early post-transplant HvG declines. The recipient marrow held GvH clones, and some of them showed up first in ileum or blood.

CDR3 size: 15 residues. V was cut by 0 bases and J by 3 bases, with 11 bases left in between. CDR1 SGDLS and CDR2 YYNGEE come from the germline V gene. The protocol was immunoSEQ multiplex PCR, while the TCRdb copy is restricted to in-frame clones and leaves out a portion. Altogether roughly 100,000 clones are present, roughly 93% being singletons, with the ten largest covering around 1.2%. As regards this clone: Its matching antigen is unknown.

This clonotype was obtained from a human donor who received an intestinal transplant. This rearrangement joins TRBV9 to TRBJ2-3, with D unclear. This sample comprised unstimulated CD8+ T cells sorted from spleen or lymph node cells, obtained before intestinal transplant. As DNA, the CDR3 is TGTGCCAGCAGCGTAGACGGGTCTTGGACAGATACGCAGTATTTT. It is translated as CASSVDGSWTDTQYF.